This T cell receptor beta chain emerged from a study of blood T cell repertoires in COVID-19. The junction had 7 bases not matched to a gene; V was cut back by 6 bases and J by 2 bases. This CDR3 region has 15 residues. Germline CDR1 MDHEN, CDR2 SYDVKM. Study processing details: Estimation of nucleated cell counts was performed using reference gene primer amplification. TCRdb keeps only in-frame clones here, not all; method: immunoSEQ multiplex PCR. The D gene and trimming were derived from the DNA, and the V and J assignments and clone size from that table. The sample has roughly 200,000 clones; roughly nine tenths are singletons.

The V and J genes are TRBV28 and TRBJ2-7; TRBD2 agrees at 10 bases. The TCR sequence derives from a woman aged 40 to 49 with acute COVID-19. Sequenced input: PBMCs or T cells enriched from blood (not recorded which). CDR3 sequence (DNA): TGTGCCAGCAGGACGGCGAGCGGGGGGGCCTACGAGCAGTACTTC. Protein sequence: CASRTASGGAYEQYF.